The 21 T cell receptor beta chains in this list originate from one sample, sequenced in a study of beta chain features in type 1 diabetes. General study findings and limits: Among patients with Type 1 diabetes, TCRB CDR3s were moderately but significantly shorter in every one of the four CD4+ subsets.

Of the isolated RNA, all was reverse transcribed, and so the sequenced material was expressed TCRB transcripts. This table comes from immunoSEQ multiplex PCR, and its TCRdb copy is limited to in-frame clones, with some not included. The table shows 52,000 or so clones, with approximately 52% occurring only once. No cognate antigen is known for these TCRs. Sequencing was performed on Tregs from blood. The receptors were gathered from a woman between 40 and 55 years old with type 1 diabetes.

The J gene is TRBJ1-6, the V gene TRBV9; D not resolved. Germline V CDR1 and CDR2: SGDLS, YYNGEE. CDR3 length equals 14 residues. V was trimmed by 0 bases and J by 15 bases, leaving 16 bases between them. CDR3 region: CASSVGFTATLLHF. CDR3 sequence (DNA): TGTGCCAGCAGCGTAGGTTTCACAGCCACCCTCCTCCACTTT.

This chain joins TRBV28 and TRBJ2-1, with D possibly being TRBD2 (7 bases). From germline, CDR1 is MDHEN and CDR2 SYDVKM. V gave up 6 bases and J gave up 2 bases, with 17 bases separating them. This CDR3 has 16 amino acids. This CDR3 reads CASSVGGAGPYNEQFF. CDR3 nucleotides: TGTGCCAGCAGCGTTGGGGGGGCAGGACCCTACAATGAGCAGTTCTTC.

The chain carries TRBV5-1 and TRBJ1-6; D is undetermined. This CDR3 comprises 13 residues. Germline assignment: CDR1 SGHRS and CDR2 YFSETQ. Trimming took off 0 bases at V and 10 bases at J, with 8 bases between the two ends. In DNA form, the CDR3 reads TGCGCCAGCAGCTTGGAGGCAGGATCACCCCTCCACTTT. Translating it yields CASSLEAGSPLHF.

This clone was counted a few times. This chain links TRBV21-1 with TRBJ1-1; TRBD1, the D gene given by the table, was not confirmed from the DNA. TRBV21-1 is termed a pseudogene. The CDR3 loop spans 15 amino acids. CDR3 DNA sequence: TGTGCCAGCAGCGTGCAGGACAGGGGGACATTGAGGGCTTTCTTT. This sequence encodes CASSVQDRGTLRAFF.

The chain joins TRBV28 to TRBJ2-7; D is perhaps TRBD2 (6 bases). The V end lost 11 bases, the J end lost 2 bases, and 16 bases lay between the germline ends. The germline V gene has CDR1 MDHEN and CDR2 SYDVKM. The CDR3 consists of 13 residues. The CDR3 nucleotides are TGTGCCGCCCGACGGGGGATAGCCTACGAGCAGTACTTC. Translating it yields CAARRGIAYEQYF.

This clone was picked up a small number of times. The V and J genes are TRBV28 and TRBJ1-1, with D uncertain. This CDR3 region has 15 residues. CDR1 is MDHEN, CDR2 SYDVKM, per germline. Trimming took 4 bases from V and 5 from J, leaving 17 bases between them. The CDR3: CASSSGPPGDTEAFF. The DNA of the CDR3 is TGTGCCAGCAGTTCGGGCCCTCCCGGGGATACTGAAGCTTTCTTT.

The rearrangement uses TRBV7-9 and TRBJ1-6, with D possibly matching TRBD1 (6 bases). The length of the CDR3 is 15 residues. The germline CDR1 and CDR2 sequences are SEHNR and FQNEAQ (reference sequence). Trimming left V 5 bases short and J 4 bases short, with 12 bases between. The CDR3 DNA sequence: TGTGCCAGCAGCACCGGGACACAGTATAATTCACCCCTCCACTTT. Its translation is CASSTGTQYNSPLHF.

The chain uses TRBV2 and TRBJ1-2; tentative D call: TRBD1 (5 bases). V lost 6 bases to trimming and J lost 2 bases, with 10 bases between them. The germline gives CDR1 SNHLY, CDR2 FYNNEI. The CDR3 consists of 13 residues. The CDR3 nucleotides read TGTGCCAGCAGACAGGATCTGAACTATGGCTACACCTTC. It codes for CASRQDLNYGYTF. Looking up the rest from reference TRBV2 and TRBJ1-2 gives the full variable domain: EPEVTQTPSHQVTQMGQEVILRCVPISNHLYFYWYRQILGQKVEFLVSFYNNEISEKSEIFDDQFSVERPDGSNFTLKIRSTKLEDSAMYFCASRQDLNYGYTFGSGTRLTVV.

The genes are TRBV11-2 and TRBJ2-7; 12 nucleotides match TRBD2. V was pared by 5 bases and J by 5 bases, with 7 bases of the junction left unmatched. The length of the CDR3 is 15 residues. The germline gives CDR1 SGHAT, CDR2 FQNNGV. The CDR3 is CASSLGLAGWHEQYF. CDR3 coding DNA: TGTGCCAGCAGCCTTGGACTAGCGGGATGGCACGAGCAGTACTTC.

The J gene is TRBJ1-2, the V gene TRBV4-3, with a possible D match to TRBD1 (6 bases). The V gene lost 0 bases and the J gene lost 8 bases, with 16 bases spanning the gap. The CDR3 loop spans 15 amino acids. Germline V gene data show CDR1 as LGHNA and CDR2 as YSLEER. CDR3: CASSQDAGGPLGYTF. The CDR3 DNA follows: TGCGCCAGCAGCCAAGATGCGGGGGGGCCCCTGGGCTACACCTTC.

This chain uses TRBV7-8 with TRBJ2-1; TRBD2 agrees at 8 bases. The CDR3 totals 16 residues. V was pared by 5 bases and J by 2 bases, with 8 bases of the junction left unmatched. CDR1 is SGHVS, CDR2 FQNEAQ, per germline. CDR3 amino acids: CASSLLSGGTYNEQFF. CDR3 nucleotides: TGTGCCAGCAGCCTACTATCGGGGGGGACCTACAATGAGCAGTTCTTC.

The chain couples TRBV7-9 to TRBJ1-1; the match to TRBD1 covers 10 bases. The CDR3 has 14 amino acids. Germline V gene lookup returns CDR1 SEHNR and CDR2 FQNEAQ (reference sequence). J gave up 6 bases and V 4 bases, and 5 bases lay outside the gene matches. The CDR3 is CASSSGGTGAEAFF. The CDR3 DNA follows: TGTGCCAGCAGCTCGGGGGGGACAGGGGCTGAAGCTTTCTTT.

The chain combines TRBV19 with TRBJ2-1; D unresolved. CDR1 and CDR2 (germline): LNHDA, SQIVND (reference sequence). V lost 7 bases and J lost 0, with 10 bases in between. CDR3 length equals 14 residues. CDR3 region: CASTLSSSYNEQFF. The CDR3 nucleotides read TGTGCCAGTACCTTGTCTAGCTCCTACAATGAGCAGTTCTTC.

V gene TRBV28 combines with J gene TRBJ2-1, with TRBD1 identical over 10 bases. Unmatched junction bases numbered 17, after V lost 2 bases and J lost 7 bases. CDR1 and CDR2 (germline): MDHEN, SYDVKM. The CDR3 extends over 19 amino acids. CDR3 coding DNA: TGTGCCAGCAGTTTAGGGACAGAGACATGGGGACAGGGGTATAATGAGCAGTTCTTC. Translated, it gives CASSLGTETWGQGYNEQFF.

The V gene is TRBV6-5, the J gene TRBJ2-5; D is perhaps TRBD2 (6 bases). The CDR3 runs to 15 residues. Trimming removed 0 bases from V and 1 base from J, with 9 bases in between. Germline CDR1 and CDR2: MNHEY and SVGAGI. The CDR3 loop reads CASSYSGSGQETQYF. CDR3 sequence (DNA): TGTGCCAGCAGTTACTCGGGTAGCGGCCAAGAGACCCAGTACTTC.

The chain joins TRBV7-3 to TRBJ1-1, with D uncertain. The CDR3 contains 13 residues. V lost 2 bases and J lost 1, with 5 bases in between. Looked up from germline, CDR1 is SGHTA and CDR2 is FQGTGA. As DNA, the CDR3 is TGTGCCAGCAGCTTACAGGAGAACACTGAAGCTTTCTTT. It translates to CASSLQENTEAFF.

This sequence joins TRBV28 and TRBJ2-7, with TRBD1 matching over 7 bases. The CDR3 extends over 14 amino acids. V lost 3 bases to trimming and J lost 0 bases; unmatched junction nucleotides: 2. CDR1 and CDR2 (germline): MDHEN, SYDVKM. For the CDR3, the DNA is TGTGCCAGCAGTTTGACAGGGCTCTCCTACGAGCAGTACTTC. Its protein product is CASSLTGLSYEQYF.

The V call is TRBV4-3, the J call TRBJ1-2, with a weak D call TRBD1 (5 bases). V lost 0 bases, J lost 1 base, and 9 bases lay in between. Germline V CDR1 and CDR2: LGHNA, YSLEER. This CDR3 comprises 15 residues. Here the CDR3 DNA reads TGCGCCAGCAGCCAAGAGGGGGGGGTTAACTATGGCTACACCTTC. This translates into CASSQEGGVNYGYTF.

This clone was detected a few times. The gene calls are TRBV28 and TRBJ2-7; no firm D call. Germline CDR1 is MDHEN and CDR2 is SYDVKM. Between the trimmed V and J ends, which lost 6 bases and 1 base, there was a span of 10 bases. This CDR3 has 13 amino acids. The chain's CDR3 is CASSPYPSYEQYF. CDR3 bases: TGTGCCAGCAGCCCTTATCCTTCCTACGAGCAGTACTTC.

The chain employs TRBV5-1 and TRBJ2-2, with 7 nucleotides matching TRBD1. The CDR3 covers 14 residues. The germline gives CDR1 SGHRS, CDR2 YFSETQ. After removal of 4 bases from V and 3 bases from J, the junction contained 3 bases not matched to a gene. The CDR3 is CASSRDRDTGELFF. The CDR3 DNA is TGCGCCAGCAGCCGGGACAGAGACACCGGGGAGCTGTTTTTT.

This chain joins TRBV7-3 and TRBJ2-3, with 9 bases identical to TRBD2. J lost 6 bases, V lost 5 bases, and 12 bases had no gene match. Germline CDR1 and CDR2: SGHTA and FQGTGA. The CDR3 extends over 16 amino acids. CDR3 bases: TGTGCCAGCAGCCTCCTTAGCGGGGGATTCGGGGATACGCAGTATTTT. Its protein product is CASSLLSGGFGDTQYF.